The 20 T cell receptor beta chains below all came from one sample that was sequenced in a study of early T cells in non-severe SARS-CoV-2 infection. TCRdb reprocessed the 5' RACE reads via MiXCR and lists one record per CDR3 protein. The sample comprises roughly 69,000 distinct CDR3 sequences, roughly 10% of which are singletons, and 5.9% rests with the top ten. The sample was whole blood. These TCRs come from an adult who was a healthcare worker with PCR-confirmed SARS-CoV-2 infection or an uninfected control (not recorded which).

This clonotype was seen a handful of times. J is TRBJ2-1 and V is TRBV24-1; TRBD2 might be the D (6 bases). Looked up from germline, CDR1 is KGHDR and CDR2 is SFDVKD. This CDR3 is 15 amino acids long. Trimming stripped 5 bases from V and 0 bases from J, with 10 bases between. The CDR3 region has the DNA TGTGCCACCAGTGCGACTAGGAGCTCCTACAATGAGCAGTTCTTC. It encodes CATSATRSSYNEQFF.

V usage is TRBV7-2 and J usage is TRBJ2-4; D is unclear. The length of the CDR3 is 15 residues. Germline CDR1 is SGHTA and CDR2 is FQGNSA. With 2 bases removed from V and 7 bases from J, the gap between germline ends came to 15 bases. CDR3 sequence (DNA): TGTGCCAGCAGCTTACTGGGCGGCACGGAGAACATTCAGTACTTC. This gives the protein CASSLLGGTENIQYF.

This clonotype was seen many times. The chain carries TRBV6-5 and TRBJ2-7; D not resolved. The V and J ends lost 0 bases and 9 bases respectively, with 15 bases between them. Germline-derived CDR1 and CDR2 are MNHEY and SVGAGI. This CDR3 spans 14 amino acids. The CDR3 region is CASSYSLAGTRQYF. CDR3 nucleotide sequence: TGTGCCAGCAGTTACTCGTTGGCAGGTACGAGGCAGTACTTC.

The CDR3 DNA sequence: TGCAGTGCTAGAACGGAGTCTATGAAAGCTTTCTTT. It yields the protein CSARTESMKAFF. This sequence joins TRBV20-1 and TRBJ1-1; D is unresolved. Trimming removed 2 bases at V and 9 bases at J, with 13 bases between. This CDR3 region has 12 residues. CDR1 and CDR2 from the germline V gene are DFQATT and SNEGSKA (reference sequence).

This clonotype has ten or more counts. V usage is TRBV12-3 or TRBV12-4 and J usage is TRBJ2-3; no clear D gene. V was shortened by 5 bases and J by 0 bases, with 18 bases between the two germline ends. The CDR3 spans 17 residues. The CDR3 loop is CASSKELSHSSTDTQYF. The CDR3, as DNA: TGTGCCAGCAGTAAGGAATTGAGCCATTCTAGCACAGATACGCAGTATTTT.

The rearrangement joins TRBV12-3 or TRBV12-4 to TRBJ2-1; the D gene is possibly TRBD2 (5 bases). The CDR3 has 15 residues. The V and J ends lost 1 base and 4 bases respectively, with 11 bases between them. Here the CDR3 reads CASSLVASRYNEQFF. CDR3 in DNA: TGTGCCAGCAGTTTAGTGGCTAGCAGGTACAATGAGCAGTTCTTC.

The V gene is TRBV7-9, the J gene TRBJ1-1; D gene uncertain. This CDR3 has 13 residues. In germline, CDR1 is SEHNR, CDR2 FQNEAQ (reference sequence). Deletions cut 1 base from V and 1 base from J, with 4 bases between. Written as DNA, the CDR3 is TGTGCCAGCAGCTTAGAGTCGAACACTGAAGCTTTCTTT. Protein: CASSLESNTEAFF.

This clonotype has a count of ten or more. The J gene is TRBJ2-3, the V gene TRBV12-3 or TRBV12-4; 11 nucleotides match TRBD2. The CDR3 length is 16 residues. With V trimmed by 5 bases and J by 1 base, 5 bases remained unmatched. This CDR3 is CASSPRGLAGTDTQYF. The CDR3 nucleotides are TGTGCCAGCAGTCCGAGGGGACTAGCGGGCACAGATACGCAGTATTTT.

This clonotype was observed a handful of times. The chain combines TRBV18 with TRBJ1-2; the D is unclear. CDR1 KGHSH and CDR2 LQKENI come from the germline V gene. The CDR3 has 18 amino acids. Trimming stripped 2 bases from V and 2 bases from J, with 21 bases between. The CDR3 loop reads CASSPGVLQARNNYGYTF. DNA for the CDR3: TGTGCCAGCTCACCAGGCGTTTTGCAGGCACGGAACAACTATGGCTACACCTTC. Complete variable domain (other parts from reference TRBV18 and TRBJ1-2): NAGVMQNPRHLVRRRGQEARLRCSPMKGHSHVYWYRQLPEEGLKFMVYLQKENIIDESGMPKERFSAEFPKEGPSILRIQQVVRGDSAAYFCASSPGVLQARNNYGYTFGSGTRLTVV.

The chain recombines TRBV10-3 with TRBJ2-7; the D gene is possibly TRBD1 (6 bases). The CDR3 loop spans 14 amino acids. V lost 5 bases to trimming and J lost 0 bases, with 11 bases between them. Germline loops: CDR1 ENHRY, CDR2 SYGVKD. The CDR3 region has the DNA TGTGCCATCAGTCCTTGGACAGCCTCCTACGAGCAGTACTTC. This gives the protein CAISPWTASYEQYF.

This clonotype has more than one count but fewer than ten. V usage is TRBV7-2 and J usage is TRBJ2-7; D perhaps matches TRBD2 (6 bases). In germline, CDR1 is SGHTA, CDR2 FQGNSA. The length of the CDR3 is 16 residues. The V gene lost 2 bases and the J gene lost 1 base, with 15 bases spanning the gap. In DNA form, the CDR3 reads TGTGCCAGCAGCTTAAGGGCGGGGACGACTTCCTACGAGCAGTACTTC. Encoded protein: CASSLRAGTTSYEQYF.

This clonotype was observed at least ten times. This chain joins TRBV12-2 and TRBJ2-3; the table assigns TRBD2, which was not confirmed against the DNA. TRBV12-2 has pseudogene status. The length of the CDR3 is 15 residues. Here the CDR3 reads CASRFSGSWTDTQYF. Written as DNA, the CDR3 is TGTGCAAGTCGCTTTAGCGGGAGTTGGACAGATACGCAGTATTTT.

This clonotype was observed at least ten times. The chain links TRBV7-3 to TRBJ1-1; no firm D call. Germline V gene lookup returns CDR1 SGHTA and CDR2 FQGTGA. V was cut by 8 bases and J by 1 base, with 11 bases left in between. The CDR3 is 13 residues long. The CDR3 nucleotides are TGTGCCAGCTCCGCCTTCCCGAACACTGAAGCTTTCTTT. Translating gives CASSAFPNTEAFF.

J is TRBJ1-5 and V is TRBV11-2, with TRBD1 as a possible D gene (6 bases). V gave up 0 bases and J gave up 0 bases, with 6 bases separating them. The germline CDR1 and CDR2 sequences are SGHAT and FQNNGV. This CDR3 is 15 amino acids long. The CDR3, as DNA: TGTGCCAGCAGCTTAGACAGGGGTAGCAATCAGCCCCAGCATTTT. This encodes CASSLDRGSNQPQHF.

The chain carries TRBV10-3 and TRBJ2-3, with 10 bases fitting TRBD2. From germline, CDR1 is ENHRY and CDR2 SYGVKD. The CDR3 consists of 15 residues. V was pared by 4 bases and J by 0 bases, with 1 base of the junction left unmatched. DNA for the CDR3: TGTGCCATCAGTGCTAGCGGGGGTAGCACAGATACGCAGTATTTT. Translated, it gives CAISASGGSTDTQYF.

In its sample, this clonotype was seen a few times. V and J are TRBV7-2 and TRBJ1-2; D gene uncertain. The V gene's germline CDR1 is SGHTA and CDR2 FQGNSA. V shed 5 bases and J shed 4 bases, with 11 bases lying between them. The CDR3 consists of 13 residues. The CDR3 bases are TGTGCCAGCAGCGCCAGTTACAGCTATGGCTACACCTTC. Translation: CASSASYSYGYTF. The full variable domain, rest sourced from reference TRBV7-2 and TRBJ1-2, is GAGVSQSPSNKVTEKGKDVELRCDPISGHTALYWYRQSLGQGLEFLIYFQGNSAPDKSGLPSDRFSAERTGGSVSTLTIQRTQQEDSAVYLCASSASYSYGYTFGSGTRLTVV.

This clonotype was observed a few times. The V gene is TRBV19, the J gene TRBJ2-7; D is uncertain. V was trimmed by 10 bases and J by 6 bases, leaving 13 bases between them. This CDR3 has 11 residues. Germline V gene sequence: CDR1 LNHDA, CDR2 SQIVND (reference sequence). CDR3 amino acids: CATADRVEQYF. The CDR3, as DNA: TGTGCCACGGCGGACCGGGTCGAGCAGTACTTC.

The chain employs TRBV5-1 and TRBJ1-4; 11 bases are shared with TRBD1. V dropped 4 bases and J dropped 2; count of bases not matched to a gene: 4. This CDR3 has 16 residues. CDR1 is SGHRS and CDR2 is YFSETQ in the germline V gene. In DNA form, the CDR3 reads TGCGCCAGCAGCCTTGGACAGGGGGCTACTAATGAAAAACTGTTTTTT. Amino acid sequence: CASSLGQGATNEKLFF.

There are many counts of this clonotype. This chain joins TRBV6-2 or TRBV6-3 and TRBJ2-3; TRBD2 matches at 13 bases. Trimming removed 7 bases from V and 9 bases from J; junction bases left unmatched: 10. The CDR3 runs 15 residues. Germline V gives CDR1 MNHEY, CDR2 SVGEGT. In DNA, the CDR3 is TGTGCCAGCACCCTGGGACTAGCGGGAATAGGGACGCAGTATTTT. It specifies CASTLGLAGIGTQYF.

Ten or more counts support this clonotype. This chain links TRBV3-1 with TRBJ2-2; 12 nucleotides agree with TRBD2. This CDR3 region has 18 residues. From germline, CDR1 is LGHDT and CDR2 YNNKEL (reference sequence). J gave up 0 bases and V 0 bases, and 2 bases lay outside the gene matches. The CDR3 nucleotides read TGTGCCAGCAGCCAAGATTCTAGCGGGAGGGCGAACACCGGGGAGCTGTTTTTT. This encodes CASSQDSSGRANTGELFF.